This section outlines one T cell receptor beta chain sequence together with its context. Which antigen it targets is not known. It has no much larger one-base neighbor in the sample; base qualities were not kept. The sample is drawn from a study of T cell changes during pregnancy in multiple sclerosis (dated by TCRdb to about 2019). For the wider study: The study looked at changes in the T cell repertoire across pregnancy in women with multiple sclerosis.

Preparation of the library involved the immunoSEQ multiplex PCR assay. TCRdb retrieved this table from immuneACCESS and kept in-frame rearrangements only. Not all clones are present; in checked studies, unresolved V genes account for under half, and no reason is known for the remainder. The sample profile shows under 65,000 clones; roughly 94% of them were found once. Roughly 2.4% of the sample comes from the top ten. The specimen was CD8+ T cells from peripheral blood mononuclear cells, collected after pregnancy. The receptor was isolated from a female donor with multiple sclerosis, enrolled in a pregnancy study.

The nucleotide sequence is given as TGTGCCAGCAGTTTCAGTCAGGGGGTCGCAGATACGCAGTATTTT. This translates into CASSFSQGVADTQYF. Here the chain combines TRBV28 and TRBJ2-3, with 7 middle bases fitting TRBD1. The CDR3 covers 15 residues, taking in both the cysteine and the phenylalanine. The DNA shown is the 45-base CDR3, in frame from base 1. V ends up 3 bases short and J 4 bases short, with an unmatched junction base count of 7. For CDR1 and CDR2, the germline V gene lists MDHEN and SYDVKM.